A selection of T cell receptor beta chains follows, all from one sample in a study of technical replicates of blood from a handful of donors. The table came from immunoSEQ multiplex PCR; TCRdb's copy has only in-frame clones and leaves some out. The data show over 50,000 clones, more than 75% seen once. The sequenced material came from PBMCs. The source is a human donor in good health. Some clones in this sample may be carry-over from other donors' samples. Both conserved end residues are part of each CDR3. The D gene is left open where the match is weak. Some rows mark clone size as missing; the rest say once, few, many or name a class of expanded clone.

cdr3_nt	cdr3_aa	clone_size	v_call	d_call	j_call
TGTGCCAGCAGCTTGAGGGGGTCCTACGAGCAGTACTTC	CASSLRGSYEQYF	-	TRBV5-6	-	TRBJ2-7
TGCGCCAGCAGCCTTGGAAGTCCAGGGGGGACAGATACGCAGTATTTT	CASSLGSPGGTDTQYF	-	TRBV4-3	-	TRBJ2-3
TGTGCCAGCAGCCGACTAGCGGAGAACACCGGGGAGCTGTTTTTT	CASSRLAENTGELFF	-	TRBV2	TRBD2	TRBJ2-2
TGTGCCAGCAGTGTCTCAGCGGGAGCTGGGGATACGCAGTATTTT	CASSVSAGAGDTQYF	-	TRBV6-4	TRBD2	TRBJ2-3
TGCGCCAGCAGCCAAGATCCCATATCTAGCGGGGGGAGTCTATGGGAGACCCAGTACTTC	CASSQDPISSGGSLWETQYF	-	TRBV4-3	TRBD2	TRBJ2-5
TGTGCCAGCAGCGCAGGAGGGTACTCTAACTATGGCTACACCTTC	CASSAGGYSNYGYTF	few	TRBV9	-	TRBJ1-2
TGTGCCAGCAGCCTCCGACAGGGAATGAACACTGAAGCTTTCTTT	CASSLRQGMNTEAFF	-	TRBV6-5	TRBD1	TRBJ1-1
TGTGCCAGCAGCTTGCTAGCGGGGGGGCCTGAAGCCGGGGAGCTGTTTTTT	CASSLLAGGPEAGELFF	-	TRBV5-4	TRBD2	TRBJ2-2
TGTGCCTGGAGTATGTTGCAACAGGGGGTAGGGTATGGCTACACCTTC	CAWSMLQQGVGYGYTF	-	TRBV30	TRBD1	TRBJ1-2
TGCGCCAGCACTATGATCGGGGGTCGGACGCAGTATTTT	CASTMIGGRTQYF	-	TRBV5-1	-	TRBJ2-3
TGTGCCAGCGGATTCCCGGGACAGGGGGCCCTTTACTCCTACGAGCAGTACTTC	CASGFPGQGALYSYEQYF	-	TRBV7-8	TRBD1	TRBJ2-7
TGTGCCAGCAGCTTGGGGACAGGGGGCCACAATGAGCAGTTCTTC	CASSLGTGGHNEQFF	few	TRBV7-3	TRBD1	TRBJ2-1
TGTGCCAGCAGCCCTGTAAATACTATGAACGAGCAGTACTTC	CASSPVNTMNEQYF	-	TRBV5-4	-	TRBJ2-7
TGCGCCAGCAGCCCAGTAGCGGGGGCGGGCACCGGGGAGCTGTTTTTT	CASSPVAGAGTGELFF	-	TRBV4-1	TRBD2	TRBJ2-2
TGTGCCAGCAGTGTGGAGGGGGCTTCTGGAAACACCATATATTTT	CASSVEGASGNTIYF	-	TRBV2	TRBD1	TRBJ1-3
TGTGCCAGCTCGCCACAAAGGGGGGGTAGCACTGAAGCTTTCTTT	CASSPQRGGSTEAFF	-	TRBV18	-	TRBJ1-1
TGTGCCAGCTCAGAGTCACCCGGGGATGAAAAACTGTTTTTT	CASSESPGDEKLFF	-	TRBV18	-	TRBJ1-4
TGTGCCAGCAGCATGGAAGTTTCGGGCAATGAGCAGTTCTTC	CASSMEVSGNEQFF	-	TRBV6-4	-	TRBJ2-1
TGTGCAAGTCGCTTCCCGGTAGGGTGGGAGAGGAGCAATCAGCCCCAGCATTTT	CASRFPVGWERSNQPQHF	-	TRBV12-2	-	TRBJ1-5
TGTGCCAGCAGCACGCTCCGGGACAGGGGAACCTACGAGCAGTACTTC	CASSTLRDRGTYEQYF	-	TRBV7-6	TRBD1	TRBJ2-7
TGTGCCAGCAGCCGCCAACAGGGTGGCAATGAGCAGTTCTTC	CASSRQQGGNEQFF	-	TRBV11-2	-	TRBJ2-1
TGTGCCAGCAGCATACTAGCGGGGGCCCCAGCTAGCACAGATACGCAGTATTTT	CASSILAGAPASTDTQYF	-	TRBV5-6	TRBD2	TRBJ2-3
TGTGCCAGCAGCCCGGGGACAGCCACTGAAGCTTTCTTT	CASSPGTATEAFF	-	TRBV7-9	TRBD1	TRBJ1-1
TGTGCCAGCAGTGACGCGACGGCGGGGGGGGAGCAGTTCTTC	CASSDATAGGEQFF	-	TRBV6-4	TRBD2	TRBJ2-1
TGTGCCAGCAGTGCATGGGACAGCTCCTACAATGAGCAGTTCTTC	CASSAWDSSYNEQFF	-	TRBV6-4	TRBD1	TRBJ2-1
TGTGCCAGCAGCCTAGACTACTCGAACACCGGGGAGCTGTTTTTT	CASSLDYSNTGELFF	-	TRBV7-3	-	TRBJ2-2
TGCGCCAGCAGCCAAGATGGAGCGCGTTATGGCTACACCTTC	CASSQDGARYGYTF	-	TRBV4-1	-	TRBJ1-2
TGTGCCAGCAATGACAGGGGGAATCAGCCCCAGCATTTT	CASNDRGNQPQHF	-	TRBV2	TRBD1	TRBJ1-5
TGTGCCAGCAGCGAACCGGTACCCGGGGAGCTGTTTTTT	CASSEPVPGELFF	-	TRBV7-2	-	TRBJ2-2
TGTGCCAGCAGTTACTCAGGGGGCACGGGGGAAAAACTGTTTTTT	CASSYSGGTGEKLFF	-	TRBV6-5	TRBD1	TRBJ1-4